These T cell receptor beta chains were read from a single sample in a study of cytomegalovirus exposure and HLA in healthy donors. Data came from immunoSEQ multiplex PCR; TCRdb stores just in-frame clones and leaves some out. The repertoire consists of about 150,000 clones, with around 75% occurring once and the leading ten covering approximately 6.8%. Specimen: PBMCs. The receptors originated from a man aged 25-45 years in good health and CMV-seronegative. Each CDR3 is given with its conserved first and last residue. The D gene is left open where the match is weak. Size values are once, few and many counts, or a class for expanded clones, and some rows have none.

clone size,V gene,J gene,D gene,CDR3 protein,CDR3 DNA
-,TRBV9,TRBJ2-3,TRBD2,CASSPGGVADTQYF,TGTGCCAGCAGCCCGGGGGGGGTGGCAGATACGCAGTATTTT
-,TRBV2,TRBJ2-7,TRBD1,CASSTWTGASYEQYF,TGTGCCAGCAGTACATGGACAGGCGCCTCCTACGAGCAGTACTTC
-,TRBV6-1,TRBJ2-7,-,CASSVHTTYEQYF,TGTGCCAGCAGTGTTCACACCACCTACGAGCAGTACTTC
-,TRBV6-5,TRBJ1-5,-,CASSFRNQPQHF,TGTGCCAGCAGCTTCCGCAATCAGCCCCAGCATTTT
-,TRBV7-9,TRBJ1-4,-,CASSLVGQGEKLFF,TGTGCCAGCAGCTTAGTGGGGCAGGGTGAAAAACTGTTTTTT
-,TRBV9,TRBJ2-1,-,CASSGGDRSEQFF,TGTGCCAGCAGCGGGGGCGATCGGAGTGAGCAGTTCTTC
-,TRBV4-2,TRBJ2-7,-,CASSQERGGIDEQYF,TGTGCCAGCAGCCAAGAGAGAGGCGGGATAGACGAGCAGTACTTC
-,TRBV5-1,TRBJ1-3,-,CASSLAPGSSGNTIYF,TGCGCCAGCAGCTTGGCCCCGGGGAGCTCTGGAAACACCATATATTTT
-,TRBV5-1,TRBJ1-2,TRBD1,CASSLGTGGNYGYTF,TGCGCCAGCAGCTTGGGGACAGGAGGTAACTATGGCTACACCTTC
-,TRBV19,TRBJ1-5,-,CASAGRLSNQPQHF,TGTGCCAGCGCGGGACGGCTTAGCAATCAGCCCCAGCATTTT
-,TRBV6-5,TRBJ2-1,-,CASSYSWDTGNEQFF,TGTGCCAGCAGTTACTCGTGGGACACGGGCAATGAGCAGTTCTTC
-,TRBV27,TRBJ1-5,-,CASSFLGAGGNQPQHF,TGTGCCAGCAGTTTTTTGGGGGCGGGGGGCAATCAGCCCCAGCATTTT
once,TRBV6-5,TRBJ1-2,-,CASTRTASRGYTF,TGTGCCAGCACCAGGACAGCGTCGAGGGGCTACACCTTC
-,TRBV15,TRBJ1-3,TRBD1,CATSRGGLTGGNTIYF,TGTGCCACCAGCAGAGGAGGATTGACAGGGGGAAACACCATATATTTT
-,TRBV19,TRBJ2-7,-,CASSPRGQGVYEQYF,TGTGCCAGTAGCCCCCGGGGACAAGGTGTCTACGAGCAGTACTTC
-,TRBV11-3,TRBJ2-2,-,CASSSLSSAGELFF,TGTGCCAGCAGCTCCCTCTCTAGCGCCGGGGAGCTGTTTTTT
-,TRBV11-2,TRBJ2-3,TRBD2,CASSFGTSGGLGDTQYF,TGTGCCAGCAGCTTTGGGACTAGCGGGGGGCTGGGAGATACGCAGTATTTT
-,TRBV18,TRBJ2-5,TRBD1,CASSPGQQETQYF,TGTGCCAGCTCGCCGGGACAGCAAGAGACCCAGTACTTC
-,TRBV6-5,TRBJ1-2,TRBD1,CASITGTGVNYGYTF,TGTGCCAGCATTACCGGGACAGGCGTAAACTATGGCTACACCTTC
-,TRBV5-4,TRBJ2-5,TRBD2,CASSRPVAGGLGTQYF,TGTGCCAGCAGCCGCCCGGTAGCGGGAGGGCTCGGGACCCAGTACTTC
-,TRBV19,TRBJ1-1,-,CASNSQGFEAFF,TGTGCCAGTAACTCACAGGGCTTCGAAGCTTTCTTT
-,TRBV6-5,TRBJ1-6,TRBD1,CASSYYRDRANSPLHF,TGTGCCAGCAGTTACTACCGGGACAGGGCAAATTCACCCCTCCACTTT
-,TRBV28,TRBJ2-5,TRBD1,CASSFTGGAETQYF,TGTGCCAGCAGTTTTACAGGGGGCGCAGAGACCCAGTACTTC
-,TRBV5-1,TRBJ2-7,-,CASIPATGSYEQYF,TGCGCCAGCATCCCCGCGACGGGATCCTACGAGCAGTACTTC
-,TRBV6-5,TRBJ1-1,-,CASTHRGGEKAFF,TGTGCCAGCACTCATAGGGGAGGGGAGAAAGCTTTCTTT
once,TRBV5-5,TRBJ2-5,-,CASSSSNRAETQYF,TGTGCCAGCAGCTCATCCAACAGGGCAGAGACCCAGTACTTC
-,TRBV27,TRBJ1-5,-,CASRRTPYQPQHF,TGTGCCAGCAGAAGGACACCATATCAGCCCCAGCATTTT
-,TRBV28,TRBJ2-7,TRBD2,CASGTSGYEQYF,TGTGCTTCCGGGACTAGCGGCTACGAGCAGTACTTC
-,TRBV28,TRBJ2-1,-,CASSLVKRQFF,TGTGCCAGCAGTTTAGTTAAGAGGCAGTTCTTC
-,TRBV2,TRBJ2-3,-,CASRRGSHGTDTQYF,TGTGCCAGCAGAAGAGGGTCACACGGCACAGATACGCAGTATTTT
-,TRBV7-8,TRBJ1-6,-,CASSQGERFLLHF,TGTGCCAGCAGCCAAGGGGAACGATTTCTCCTCCACTTT
-,TRBV28,TRBJ1-1,-,CASSSAGSTEAFF,TGTGCCAGCAGTTCCGCCGGGTCCACTGAAGCTTTCTTT
-,TRBV11-3,TRBJ2-3,TRBD2,CASSDRGGRQGDTQYF,TGTGCCAGCAGCGATCGGGGGGGACGCCAAGGGGATACGCAGTATTTT
-,TRBV7-9,TRBJ2-5,-,CASSLARVVETQYF,TGTGCCAGCAGCTTAGCGAGGGTGGTAGAGACCCAGTACTTC
-,TRBV6-1,TRBJ2-7,-,CASSEYPGYEQYF,TGTGCCAGCAGTGAATACCCAGGCTACGAGCAGTACTTC
-,TRBV19,TRBJ1-3,-,CASSPQGSGNTIYF,TGTGCCAGTAGTCCCCAGGGATCCGGAAACACCATATATTTT
-,TRBV4-1,TRBJ1-5,TRBD1,CASSQAGTGLNQPQHF,TGCGCCAGCAGCCAAGCCGGGACAGGACTCAATCAGCCCCAGCATTTT
-,TRBV6-1,TRBJ2-7,TRBD2,CASTAGGPYEQYF,TGTGCCAGCACCGCGGGGGGGCCCTACGAGCAGTACTTC
-,TRBV7-3,TRBJ1-1,-,CASSLTGASGAFF,TGTGCCAGCAGCCTGACAGGAGCTAGTGGAGCTTTCTTT
-,TRBV6-1,TRBJ2-7,TRBD1,CASSTSGTGGYEQYF,TGTGCCAGCAGCACATCCGGGACAGGGGGCTACGAGCAGTACTTC
-,TRBV9,TRBJ1-3,-,CASSVASQGSGNTIYF,TGTGCCAGCAGCGTAGCGTCCCAGGGGTCGGGAAACACCATATATTTT
-,TRBV15,TRBJ1-5,TRBD1,CATSGGQGANNQPQHF,TGTGCCACCAGCGGCGGACAGGGGGCAAACAATCAGCCCCAGCATTTT
-,TRBV28,TRBJ2-7,-,CASTLVGGSYEQYF,TGTGCCAGCACCCTAGTGGGGGGCTCCTACGAGCAGTACTTC
medium-sized,TRBV19,TRBJ1-3,-,CASSIQGGGGNTIYF,TGTGCCAGTAGTATACAGGGTGGCGGCGGAAACACCATATATTTT
once,TRBV27,TRBJ1-2,TRBD1,CASSWGQGNGYTF,TGTGCCAGCAGTTGGGGACAGGGGAATGGCTACACCTTC
-,TRBV5-4,TRBJ1-3,TRBD1,CASSLEDRGNTIYF,TGTGCCAGCAGCTTGGAGGACAGGGGAAACACCATATATTTT
-,TRBV7-7,TRBJ2-3,TRBD1,CASSRTGLDTQYF,TGTGCCAGCAGCAGGACAGGGCTAGATACGCAGTATTTT
-,TRBV29-1,TRBJ1-5,-,CSVVLGGNQPQHF,TGCAGCGTTGTTCTGGGAGGGAATCAGCCCCAGCATTTT
-,TRBV6-1,TRBJ2-1,-,CASRLTYATNEQFF,TGTGCCAGCAGGTTGACATATGCCACAAATGAGCAGTTCTTC
-,TRBV2,TRBJ1-2,TRBD1,CASRGTEGYGYTF,TGTGCCAGCAGGGGGACAGAAGGCTATGGCTACACCTTC
-,TRBV25-1,TRBJ2-4,-,CASSDPRGGEQSNIQYF,TGTGCCAGCAGTGACCCTAGGGGTGGCGAACAATCAAACATTCAGTACTTC
-,TRBV7-2,TRBJ1-5,-,CASSLGQSNQPQHF,TGTGCCAGCAGCTTAGGGCAGAGCAATCAGCCCCAGCATTTT
-,TRBV7-2,TRBJ1-1,-,CASSLAGDYTEAFF,TGTGCCAGCAGCTTGGCGGGAGACTACACTGAAGCTTTCTTT
once,TRBV18,TRBJ2-7,TRBD2,CASSPPATSDEQYF,TGTGCCAGCTCACCACCGGCGACTAGCGACGAGCAGTACTTC
-,TRBV18,TRBJ1-3,-,CASSPTTARENTIYF,TGTGCCAGCTCACCAACGACAGCCCGTGAAAACACCATATATTTT
-,TRBV27,TRBJ1-1,-,CASSFSMNTEAFF,TGTGCCAGCAGTTTTAGTATGAACACTGAAGCTTTCTTT
-,TRBV27,TRBJ2-3,-,CASSLSGRYPSTDTQYF,TGTGCCAGCAGTTTATCTGGTCGGTACCCTAGCACAGATACGCAGTATTTT